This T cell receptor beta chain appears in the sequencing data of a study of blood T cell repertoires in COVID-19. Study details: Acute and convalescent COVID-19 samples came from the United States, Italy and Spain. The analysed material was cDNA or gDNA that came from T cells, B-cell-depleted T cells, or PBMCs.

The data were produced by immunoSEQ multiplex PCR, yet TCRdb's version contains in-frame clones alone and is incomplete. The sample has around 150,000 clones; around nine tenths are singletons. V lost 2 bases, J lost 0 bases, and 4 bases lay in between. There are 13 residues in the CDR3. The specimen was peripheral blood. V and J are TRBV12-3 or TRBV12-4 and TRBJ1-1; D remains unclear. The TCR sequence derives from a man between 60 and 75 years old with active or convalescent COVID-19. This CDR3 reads CASSLQLNTEAFF. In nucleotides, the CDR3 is TGTGCCAGCAGTTTACAGTTGAACACTGAAGCTTTCTTT.